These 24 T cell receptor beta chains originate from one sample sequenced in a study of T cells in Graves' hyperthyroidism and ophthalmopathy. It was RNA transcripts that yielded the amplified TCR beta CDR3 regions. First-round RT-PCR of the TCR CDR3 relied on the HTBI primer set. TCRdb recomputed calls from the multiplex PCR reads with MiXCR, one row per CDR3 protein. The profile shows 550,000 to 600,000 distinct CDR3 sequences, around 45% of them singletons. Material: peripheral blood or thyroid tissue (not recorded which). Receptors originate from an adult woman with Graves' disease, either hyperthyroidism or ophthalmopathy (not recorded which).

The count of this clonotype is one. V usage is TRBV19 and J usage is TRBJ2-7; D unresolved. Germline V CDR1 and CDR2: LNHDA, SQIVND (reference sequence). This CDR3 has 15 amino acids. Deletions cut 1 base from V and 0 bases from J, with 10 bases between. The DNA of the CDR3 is TGTGCCAGTAGTATAGGGACGGATGTCTCCTACGAGCAGTACTTC. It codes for CASSIGTDVSYEQYF.

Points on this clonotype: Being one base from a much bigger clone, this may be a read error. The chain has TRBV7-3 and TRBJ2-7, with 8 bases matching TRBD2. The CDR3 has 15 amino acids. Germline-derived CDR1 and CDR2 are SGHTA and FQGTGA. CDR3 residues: CASSQGSGRGPGQYF. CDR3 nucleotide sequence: TGCGCCAGCAGCCAAGGTTCCGGGAGGGGTCCCGGGCAGTACTTC.

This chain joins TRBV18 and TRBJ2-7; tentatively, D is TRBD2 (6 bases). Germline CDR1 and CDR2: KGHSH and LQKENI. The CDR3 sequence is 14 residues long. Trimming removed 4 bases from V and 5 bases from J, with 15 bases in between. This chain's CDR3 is CASSLTKDYNEQYF. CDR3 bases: TGTGCCAGCTCACTTACCAAGGACTATAACGAGCAGTACTTC.

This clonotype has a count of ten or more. The CDR3 bases are TGTGCCAGCAGCAAGGATACCGGGGAGCTGTTTTTT. Translated: CASSKDTGELFF. This chain connects TRBV12-3 or TRBV12-4 to TRBJ2-2, with D unresolved. With 6 bases removed from V and 5 bases from J, the gap between germline ends came to 7 bases. The CDR3 extends over 12 amino acids.

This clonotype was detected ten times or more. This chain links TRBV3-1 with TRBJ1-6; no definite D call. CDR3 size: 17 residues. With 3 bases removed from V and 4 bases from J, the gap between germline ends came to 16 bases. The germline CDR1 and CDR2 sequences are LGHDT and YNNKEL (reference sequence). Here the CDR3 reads CASSHRSDRWYNSPLHF. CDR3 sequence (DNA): TGTGCCAGCAGCCATCGGTCAGACCGCTGGTATAATTCACCCCTCCACTTT. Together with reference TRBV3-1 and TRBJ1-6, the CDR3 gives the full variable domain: DTAVSQTPKYLVTQMGNDKSIKCEQNLGHDTMYWYKQDSKKFLKIMFSYNNKELIINETVPNRFSPKSPDKAHLNLHINSLELGDSAVYFCASSHRSDRWYNSPLHFGNGTRLTVT.

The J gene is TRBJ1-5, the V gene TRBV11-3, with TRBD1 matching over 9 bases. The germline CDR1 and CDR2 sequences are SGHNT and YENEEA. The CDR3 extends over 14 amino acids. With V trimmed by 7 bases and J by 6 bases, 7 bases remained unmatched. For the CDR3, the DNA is TGTGCCAGCACCCCGGGACAGGGAATTCAGCCCCAGCATTTT. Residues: CASTPGQGIQPQHF. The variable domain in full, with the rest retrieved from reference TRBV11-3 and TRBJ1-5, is EAGVVQSPRYKIIEKKQPVAFWCNPISGHNTLYWYLQNLGQGPELLIRYENEEAVDDSQLPKDRFSAERLKGVDSTLKIQPAELGDSAVYLCASTPGQGIQPQHFGDGTRLSIL.

The chain's CDR3 is CASSVDYTQETQYF. CDR3 in DNA: TGTGCCAGCAGCGTGGACTATACCCAAGAGACCCAGTACTTC. The rearrangement joins TRBV7-9 to TRBJ2-5; tentative D call: TRBD2 (6 bases). The CDR3 loop spans 14 amino acids. The V end was cut by 5 bases, the J end by 1 base, with 11 bases between. From germline, CDR1 is SEHNR and CDR2 FQNEAQ (reference sequence).

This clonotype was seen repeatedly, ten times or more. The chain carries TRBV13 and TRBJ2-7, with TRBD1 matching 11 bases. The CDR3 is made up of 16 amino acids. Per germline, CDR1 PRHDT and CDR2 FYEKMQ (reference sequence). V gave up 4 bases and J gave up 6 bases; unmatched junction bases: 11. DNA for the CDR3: TGTGCCAGCAGCTCCCTCGAACCGGGACAGGGGGGCGAGCAGTACTTC. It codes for CASSSLEPGQGGEQYF.

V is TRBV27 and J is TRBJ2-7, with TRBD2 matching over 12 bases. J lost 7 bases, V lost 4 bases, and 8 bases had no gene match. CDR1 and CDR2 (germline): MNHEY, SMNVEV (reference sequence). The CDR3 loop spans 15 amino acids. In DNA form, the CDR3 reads TGTGCCAGCAGTTCCCGACTAGCGGGAGCTGAAGAGCAGTACTTC. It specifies CASSSRLAGAEEQYF.

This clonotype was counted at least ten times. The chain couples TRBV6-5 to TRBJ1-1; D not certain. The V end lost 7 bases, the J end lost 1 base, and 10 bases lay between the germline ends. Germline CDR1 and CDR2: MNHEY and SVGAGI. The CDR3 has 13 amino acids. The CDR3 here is CASTVRGNTEAFF. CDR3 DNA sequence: TGTGCCAGCACCGTGCGGGGGAACACTGAAGCTTTCTTT.

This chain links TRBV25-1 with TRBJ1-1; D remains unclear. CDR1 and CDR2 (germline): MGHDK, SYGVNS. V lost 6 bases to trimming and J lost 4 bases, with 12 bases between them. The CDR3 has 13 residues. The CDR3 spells CASSVSGGTEAFF. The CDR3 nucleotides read TGTGCCAGCAGCGTTTCGGGCGGCACTGAAGCTTTCTTT.

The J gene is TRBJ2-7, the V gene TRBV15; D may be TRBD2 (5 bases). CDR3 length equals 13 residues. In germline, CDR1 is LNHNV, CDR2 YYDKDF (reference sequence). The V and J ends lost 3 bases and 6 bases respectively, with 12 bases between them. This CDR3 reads CATSSTTGSEQYF. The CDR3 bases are TGTGCCACCAGCAGCACCACTGGGAGCGAGCAGTACTTC.

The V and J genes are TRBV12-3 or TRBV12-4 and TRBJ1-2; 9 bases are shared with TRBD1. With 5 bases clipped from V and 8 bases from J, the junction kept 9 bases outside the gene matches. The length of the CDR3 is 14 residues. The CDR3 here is CASSRGQGLSGYTF. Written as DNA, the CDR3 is TGTGCCAGCAGTCGGGGACAGGGTCTAAGCGGCTACACCTTC.

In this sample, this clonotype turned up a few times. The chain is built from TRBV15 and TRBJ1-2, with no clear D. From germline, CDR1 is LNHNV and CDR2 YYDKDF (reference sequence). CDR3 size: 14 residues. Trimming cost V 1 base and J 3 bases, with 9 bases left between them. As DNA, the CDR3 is TGTGCCACCAGCAGAGCGGGGTCCCACTATGGCTACACCTTC. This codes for CATSRAGSHYGYTF.

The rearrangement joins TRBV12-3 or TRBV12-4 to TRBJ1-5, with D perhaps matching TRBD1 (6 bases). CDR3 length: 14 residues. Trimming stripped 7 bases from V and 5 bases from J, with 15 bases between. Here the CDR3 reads CASTYSGGDQPQHF. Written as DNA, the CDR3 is TGTGCCAGCACTTACTCGGGGGGCGATCAGCCCCAGCATTTT.

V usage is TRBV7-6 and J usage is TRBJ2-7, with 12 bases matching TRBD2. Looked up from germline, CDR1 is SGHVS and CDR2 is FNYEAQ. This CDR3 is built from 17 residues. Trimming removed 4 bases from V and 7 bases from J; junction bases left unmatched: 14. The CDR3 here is CASSSYPLAGGPGEQYF. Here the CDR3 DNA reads TGTGCCAGCAGCTCATACCCCCTAGCGGGAGGGCCCGGGGAGCAGTACTTC.

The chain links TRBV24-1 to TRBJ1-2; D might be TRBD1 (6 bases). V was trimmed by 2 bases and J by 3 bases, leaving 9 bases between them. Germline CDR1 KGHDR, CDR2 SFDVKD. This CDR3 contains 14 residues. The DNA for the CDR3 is TGTGCCACCAGTGATTGGACAGCAGACTATGGCTACACCTTC. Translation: CATSDWTADYGYTF.

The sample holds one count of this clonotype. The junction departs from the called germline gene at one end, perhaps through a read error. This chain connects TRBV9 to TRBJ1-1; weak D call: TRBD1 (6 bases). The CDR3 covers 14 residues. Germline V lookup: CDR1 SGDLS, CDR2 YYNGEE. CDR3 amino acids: CASSVGDMNTEAFF. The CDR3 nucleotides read TGTGCCAGCAGCGTCGGGGACATGAACACTGAGGCTTTCTTT.

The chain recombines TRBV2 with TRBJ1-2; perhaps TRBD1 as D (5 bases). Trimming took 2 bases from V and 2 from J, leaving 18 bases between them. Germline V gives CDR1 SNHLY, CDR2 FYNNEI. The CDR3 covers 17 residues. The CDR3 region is CASSEMGRRPFNYGYTF. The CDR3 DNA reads TGTGCCAGCAGTGAAATGGGACGGCGACCTTTCAACTATGGCTACACCTTC.

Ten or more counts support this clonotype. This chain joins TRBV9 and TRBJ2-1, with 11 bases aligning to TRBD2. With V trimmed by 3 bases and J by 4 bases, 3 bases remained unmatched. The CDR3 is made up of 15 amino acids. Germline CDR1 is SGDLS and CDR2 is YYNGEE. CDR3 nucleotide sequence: TGTGCCAGCAGCGATAGGACTAGCGGGTACAATGAGCAGTTCTTC. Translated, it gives CASSDRTSGYNEQFF.

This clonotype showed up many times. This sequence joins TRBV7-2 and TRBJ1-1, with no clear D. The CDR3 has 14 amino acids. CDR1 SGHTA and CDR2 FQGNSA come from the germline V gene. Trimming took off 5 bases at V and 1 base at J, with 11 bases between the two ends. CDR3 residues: CASSVERRNTEAFF. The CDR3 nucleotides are TGTGCCAGCAGCGTGGAAAGGAGGAACACTGAAGCTTTCTTT.

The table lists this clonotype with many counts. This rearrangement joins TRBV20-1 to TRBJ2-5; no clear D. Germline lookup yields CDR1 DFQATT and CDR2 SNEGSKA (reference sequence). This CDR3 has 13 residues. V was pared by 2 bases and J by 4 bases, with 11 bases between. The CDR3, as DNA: TGCAGTGCTAGATGGGCCATGCGAGAGACCCAGTACTTC. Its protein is CSARWAMRETQYF.

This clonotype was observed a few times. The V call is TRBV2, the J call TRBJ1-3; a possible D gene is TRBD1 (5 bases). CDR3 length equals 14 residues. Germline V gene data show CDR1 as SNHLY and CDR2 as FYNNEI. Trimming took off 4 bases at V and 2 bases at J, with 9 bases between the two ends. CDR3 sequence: CASSGGRAGNTIYF. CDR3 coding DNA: TGTGCCAGCAGTGGGGGCAGGGCTGGAAACACCATATATTTT.

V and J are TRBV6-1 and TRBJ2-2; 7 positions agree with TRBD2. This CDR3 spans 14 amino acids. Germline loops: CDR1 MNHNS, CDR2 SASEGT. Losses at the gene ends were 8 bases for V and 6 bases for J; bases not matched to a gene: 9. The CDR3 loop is CASRRDYNPGELFF. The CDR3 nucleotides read TGTGCCAGCCGCCGGGACTACAACCCCGGGGAGCTGTTTTTT.